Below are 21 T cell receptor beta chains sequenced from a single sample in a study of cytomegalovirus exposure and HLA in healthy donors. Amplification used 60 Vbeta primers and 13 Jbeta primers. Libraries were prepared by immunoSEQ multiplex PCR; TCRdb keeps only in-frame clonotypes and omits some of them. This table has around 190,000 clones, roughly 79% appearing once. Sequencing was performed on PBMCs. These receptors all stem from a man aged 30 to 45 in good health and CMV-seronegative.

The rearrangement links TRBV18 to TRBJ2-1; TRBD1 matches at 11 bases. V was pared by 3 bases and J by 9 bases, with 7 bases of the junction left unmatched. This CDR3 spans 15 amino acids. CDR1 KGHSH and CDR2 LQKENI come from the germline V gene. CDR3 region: CASSPGQGGPGEQFF. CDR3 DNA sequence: TGTGCCAGCTCACCGGGACAGGGGGGCCCTGGTGAGCAGTTCTTC. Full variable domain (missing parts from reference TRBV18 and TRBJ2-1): NAGVMQNPRHLVRRRGQEARLRCSPMKGHSHVYWYRQLPEEGLKFMVYLQKENIIDESGMPKERFSAEFPKEGPSILRIQQVVRGDSAAYFCASSPGQGGPGEQFFGPGTRLTVL.

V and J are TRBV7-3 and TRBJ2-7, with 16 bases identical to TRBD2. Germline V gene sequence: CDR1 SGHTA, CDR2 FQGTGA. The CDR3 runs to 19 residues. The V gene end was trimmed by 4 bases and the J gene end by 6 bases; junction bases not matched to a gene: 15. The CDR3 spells CASSSSLGLAGGPITEQYF. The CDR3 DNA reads TGTGCCAGCAGCTCTAGTTTGGGACTAGCGGGAGGGCCTATTACCGAGCAGTACTTC.

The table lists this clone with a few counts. The CDR3 DNA is TGTGCCAGCAGTTACCTTGCTAGCGGGAGACCCTACGAGCAGTACTTC. This gives the protein CASSYLASGRPYEQYF. The V and J genes are TRBV6-5 and TRBJ2-7; 10 bases are a match to TRBD2. Germline V gives CDR1 MNHEY, CDR2 SVGAGI. The ends lost 2 bases at V and 2 bases at J; junction bases unmatched: 6. The CDR3 totals 16 residues.

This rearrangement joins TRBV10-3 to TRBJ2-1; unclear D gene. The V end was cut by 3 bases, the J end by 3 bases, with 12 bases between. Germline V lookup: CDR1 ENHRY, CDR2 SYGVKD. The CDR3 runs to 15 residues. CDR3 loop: CAISDRGIFYNEQFF. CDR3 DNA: TGTGCCATCAGTGATAGAGGTATTTTCTACAATGAGCAGTTCTTC.

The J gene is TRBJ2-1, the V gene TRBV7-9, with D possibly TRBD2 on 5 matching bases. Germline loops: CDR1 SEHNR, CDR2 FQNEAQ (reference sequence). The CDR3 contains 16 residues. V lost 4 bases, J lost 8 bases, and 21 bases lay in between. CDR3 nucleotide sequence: TGTGCCAGCAGCTCCTCCGCTAGCTCCTTCTTCCATGAGCAGTTCTTC. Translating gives CASSSSASSFFHEQFF.

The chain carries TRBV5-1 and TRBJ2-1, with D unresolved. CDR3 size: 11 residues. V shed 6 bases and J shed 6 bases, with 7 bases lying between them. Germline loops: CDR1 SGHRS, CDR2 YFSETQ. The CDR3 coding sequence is TGCGCCAGCATAACGGGCAATGAGCAGTTCTTC. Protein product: CASITGNEQFF. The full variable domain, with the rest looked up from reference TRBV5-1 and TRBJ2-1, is KAGVTQTPRYLIKTRGQQVTLSCSPISGHRSVSWYQQTPGQGLQFLFEYFSETQRNKGNFPGRFSGRQFSNSRSEMNVSTLELGDSALYLCASITGNEQFFGPGTRLTVL.

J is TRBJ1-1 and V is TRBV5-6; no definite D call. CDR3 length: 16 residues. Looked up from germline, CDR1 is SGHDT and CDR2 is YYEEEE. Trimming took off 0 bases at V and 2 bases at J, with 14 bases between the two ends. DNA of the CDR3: TGTGCCAGCAGCTTGGCCGCGAGGGTAGGTAACACTGAAGCTTTCTTT. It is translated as CASSLAARVGNTEAFF.

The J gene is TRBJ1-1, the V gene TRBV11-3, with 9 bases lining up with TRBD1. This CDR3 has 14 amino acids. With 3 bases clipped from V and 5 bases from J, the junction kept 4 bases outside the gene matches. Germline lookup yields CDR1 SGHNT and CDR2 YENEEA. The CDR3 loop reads CASSLGQGVTEAFF. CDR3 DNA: TGTGCCAGCAGCTTGGGACAGGGAGTTACTGAAGCTTTCTTT.

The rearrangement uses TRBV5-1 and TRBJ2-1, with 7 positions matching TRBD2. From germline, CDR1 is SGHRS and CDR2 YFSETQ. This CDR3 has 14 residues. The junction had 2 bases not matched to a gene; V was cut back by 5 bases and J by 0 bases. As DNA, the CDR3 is TGCGCCAGCAGAGCGGGGACCTCCTACAATGAGCAGTTCTTC. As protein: CASRAGTSYNEQFF.

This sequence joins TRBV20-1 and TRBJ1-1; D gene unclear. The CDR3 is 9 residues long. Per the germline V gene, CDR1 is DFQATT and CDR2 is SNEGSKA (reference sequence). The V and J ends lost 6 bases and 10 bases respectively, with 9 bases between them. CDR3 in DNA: TGCAGTGCAGCTGGGAGAGCTTTCTTT. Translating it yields CSAAGRAFF.

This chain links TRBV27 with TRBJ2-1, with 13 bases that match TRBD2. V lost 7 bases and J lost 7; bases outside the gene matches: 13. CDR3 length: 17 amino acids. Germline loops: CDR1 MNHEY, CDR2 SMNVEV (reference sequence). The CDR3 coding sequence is TGTGCCAGCACCCACCCCGGGACTAGCGGGATGAGGAATGAGCAGTTCTTC. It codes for CASTHPGTSGMRNEQFF.

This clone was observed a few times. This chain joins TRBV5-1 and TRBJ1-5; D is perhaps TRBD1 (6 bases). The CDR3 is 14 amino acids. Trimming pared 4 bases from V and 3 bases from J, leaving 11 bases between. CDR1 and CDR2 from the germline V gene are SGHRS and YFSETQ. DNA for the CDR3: TGCGCCAGCAGCCCGGACAGCTCCAATCAGCCCCAGCATTTT. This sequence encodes CASSPDSSNQPQHF. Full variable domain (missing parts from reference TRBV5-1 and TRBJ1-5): KAGVTQTPRYLIKTRGQQVTLSCSPISGHRSVSWYQQTPGQGLQFLFEYFSETQRNKGNFPGRFSGRQFSNSRSEMNVSTLELGDSALYLCASSPDSSNQPQHFGDGTRLSIL.

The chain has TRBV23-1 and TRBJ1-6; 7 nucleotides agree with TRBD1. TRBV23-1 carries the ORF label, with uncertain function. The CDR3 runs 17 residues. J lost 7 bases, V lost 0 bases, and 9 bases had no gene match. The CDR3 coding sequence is TGCGCCAGCAGTCAATCGTTCCCCGACAGGGTGAATTCACCCCTCCACTTT. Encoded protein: CASSQSFPDRVNSPLHF.

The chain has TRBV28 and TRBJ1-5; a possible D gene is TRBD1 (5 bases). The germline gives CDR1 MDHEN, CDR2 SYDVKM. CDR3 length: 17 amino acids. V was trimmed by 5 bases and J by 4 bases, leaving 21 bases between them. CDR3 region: CASSTPHSTVNNQPQHF. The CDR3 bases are TGTGCCAGCAGTACCCCCCACTCGACAGTAAATAATCAGCCCCAGCATTTT.

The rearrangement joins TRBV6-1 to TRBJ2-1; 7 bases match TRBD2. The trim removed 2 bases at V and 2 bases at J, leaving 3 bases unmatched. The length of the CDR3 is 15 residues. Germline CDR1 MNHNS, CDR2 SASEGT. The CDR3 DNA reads TGTGCCAGCAGTGAAAGAGCGGGAACCTACAATGAGCAGTTCTTC. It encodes CASSERAGTYNEQFF.

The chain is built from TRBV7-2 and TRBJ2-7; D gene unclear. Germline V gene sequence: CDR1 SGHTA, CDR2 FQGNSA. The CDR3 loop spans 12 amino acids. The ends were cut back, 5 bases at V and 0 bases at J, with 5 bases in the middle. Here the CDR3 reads CASSPNSYEQYF. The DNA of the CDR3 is TGTGCCAGCAGCCCTAACTCCTACGAGCAGTACTTC.

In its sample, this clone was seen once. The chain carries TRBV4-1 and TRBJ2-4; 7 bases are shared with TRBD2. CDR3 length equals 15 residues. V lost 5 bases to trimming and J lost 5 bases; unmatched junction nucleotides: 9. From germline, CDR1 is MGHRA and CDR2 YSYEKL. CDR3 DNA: TGCGCCAGCAGCAACGAGCGGGGCGAACAAAACATTCAGTACTTC. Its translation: CASSNERGEQNIQYF.

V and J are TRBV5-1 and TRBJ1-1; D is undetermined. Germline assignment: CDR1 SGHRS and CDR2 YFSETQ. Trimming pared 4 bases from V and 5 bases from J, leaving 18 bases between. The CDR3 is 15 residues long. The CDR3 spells CASSTLVRENTEAFF. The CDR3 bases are TGCGCCAGCAGCACCCTGGTCCGGGAGAATACTGAAGCTTTCTTT.

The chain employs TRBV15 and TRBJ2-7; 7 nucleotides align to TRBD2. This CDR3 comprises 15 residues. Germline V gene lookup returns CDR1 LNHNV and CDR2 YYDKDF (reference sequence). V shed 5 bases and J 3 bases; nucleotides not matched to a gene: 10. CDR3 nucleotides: TGTGCCACCAGCGAGAGTCCGGGAGGAATCTACGAGCAGTACTTC. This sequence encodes CATSESPGGIYEQYF.

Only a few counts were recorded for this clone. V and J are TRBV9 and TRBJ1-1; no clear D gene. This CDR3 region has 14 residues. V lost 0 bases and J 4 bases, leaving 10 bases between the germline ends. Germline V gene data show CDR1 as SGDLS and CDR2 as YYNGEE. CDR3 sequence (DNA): TGTGCCAGCAGCGTAGGTGGAGTCGGCACTGAAGCTTTCTTT. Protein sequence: CASSVGGVGTEAFF.

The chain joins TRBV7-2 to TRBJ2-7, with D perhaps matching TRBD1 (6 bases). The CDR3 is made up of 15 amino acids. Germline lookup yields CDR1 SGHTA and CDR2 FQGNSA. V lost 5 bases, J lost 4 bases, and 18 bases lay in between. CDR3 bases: TGTGCCAGCAGCCCGAAGCTCAGGGGCGGGTACGAGCAGTACTTC. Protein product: CASSPKLRGGYEQYF.